This T cell receptor beta chain was profiled in a study of T cell responses to AZD1222 COVID-19 vaccine. The repertoire was sequenced with immunoSEQ multiplex PCR; TCRdb's copy has only in-frame clones and lacks some. The profile covers around 180,000 clones, with 85% to 90% appearing a single time and 6.5% to 8.5% taken by the ten largest. Germline assignment: CDR1 SQVTM and CDR2 ANQGSEA. This CDR3 is built from 14 residues. V gave up 6 bases and J gave up 7 bases; unmatched junction bases: 10. This rearrangement joins TRBV29-1 to TRBJ2-1, with TRBD1 matching 9 bases. The input for sequencing was peripheral blood, taken on day 0 of AZD1222 vaccination. This receptor was identified in an adult in good health. The CDR3 loop reads CSVTSGTGSNEQFF. The CDR3, as DNA: TGCAGCGTGACCTCCGGGACAGGGTCAAATGAGCAGTTCTTC.